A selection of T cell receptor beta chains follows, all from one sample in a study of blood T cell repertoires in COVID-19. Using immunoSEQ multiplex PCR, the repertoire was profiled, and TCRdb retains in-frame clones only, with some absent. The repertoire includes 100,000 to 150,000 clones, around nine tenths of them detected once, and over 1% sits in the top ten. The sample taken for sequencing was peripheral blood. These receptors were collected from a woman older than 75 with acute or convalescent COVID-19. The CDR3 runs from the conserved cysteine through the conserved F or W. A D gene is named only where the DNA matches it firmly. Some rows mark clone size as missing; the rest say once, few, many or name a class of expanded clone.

CDR3 DNA: TGTGCCGGGAGGGATCAGCCCCAGCATTTT
CDR3 protein: CAGRDQPQHF
J gene: TRBJ1-5
D gene: NA
CDR3 length: 10
V gene: TRBV6-5
clone size: NA

CDR3 DNA: TGTGCCAGCAGCTTTCGCGGGTGGAGTGGGCAGCCCCAGCATTTT
CDR3 protein: CASSFRGWSGQPQHF
J gene: TRBJ1-5
D gene: NA
CDR3 length: 15
V gene: TRBV5-6
clone size: NA

CDR3 DNA: TGTGCCAGCAGCACCAGGGACTATGGCTACACCTTC
CDR3 protein: CASSTRDYGYTF
J gene: TRBJ1-2
D gene: NA
CDR3 length: 12
V gene: TRBV9
clone size: NA

CDR3 DNA: TGTGCCAGCAGCAGGGTCCTGAACACTGAAGCTTTCTTT
CDR3 protein: CASSRVLNTEAFF
J gene: TRBJ1-1
D gene: NA
CDR3 length: 13
V gene: TRBV6-5
clone size: once

CDR3 DNA: TGTGCCAGCAGCATCACCCGGGACAGTAGCTACAATGAGCAGTTCTTC
CDR3 protein: CASSITRDSSYNEQFF
J gene: TRBJ2-1
D gene: TRBD1
CDR3 length: 16
V gene: TRBV7-8
clone size: NA

CDR3 DNA: TGCAGTGCTAGTGGAGCGGGGGGTAACAATGAGCAGTTCTTC
CDR3 protein: CSASGAGGNNEQFF
J gene: TRBJ2-1
D gene: TRBD2
CDR3 length: 14
V gene: TRBV20-1
clone size: NA

CDR3 DNA: TGTGCCAGCAAACGGGGAAAACATGAAAAACTGTTTTTT
CDR3 protein: CASKRGKHEKLFF
J gene: TRBJ1-4
D gene: NA
CDR3 length: 13
V gene: TRBV6-5
clone size: NA

CDR3 DNA: TGTGCCACCAGCAGAGGTGAGGGGGCAGAGACCCAGTACTTC
CDR3 protein: CATSRGEGAETQYF
J gene: TRBJ2-5
D gene: TRBD1
CDR3 length: 14
V gene: TRBV15
clone size: NA

CDR3 DNA: TGTGCCAGCAGTTTAGCGGGACAGCGACAAGAGACCCAGTACTTC
CDR3 protein: CASSLAGQRQETQYF
J gene: TRBJ2-5
D gene: NA
CDR3 length: 15
V gene: TRBV27
clone size: once

CDR3 DNA: TGCGCCAGCAGCCAGGGCGTTACAGGGGCCACCGGGGAGCTGTTTTTT
CDR3 protein: CASSQGVTGATGELFF
J gene: TRBJ2-2
D gene: TRBD1
CDR3 length: 16
V gene: TRBV5-1
clone size: NA